What follows describes a single TCR beta chain. There are 12 residues in the CDR3. Germline assignment: CDR1 MDHEN and CDR2 SYDVKM. The V end was cut by 6 bases, the J end by 3 bases, with 9 bases between. The data belong to a study of blood T cell repertoires in COVID-19. About the study: Samples of COVID-19 (acute and convalescent) were obtained from the United States, Italy and Spain. PBMCs, B-cell-depleted T cells, or T cells were the source of the cDNA or gDNA that made up the material.

Original processing notes: Scientists estimated how many nucleated cells there were by amplifying reference gene primers. Clones were read by immunoSEQ multiplex PCR, and TCRdb kept only the in-frame ones, dropping some. That table gives V, J and clone size, and the DNA gave D and trimming. The table lists approximately 150,000 clones, approximately 87% of them singletons. V usage is TRBV28 and J usage is TRBJ2-7, with D perhaps matching TRBD1 (5 bases). Sequences were obtained from peripheral blood. This TCR came from an older man with acute or convalescent COVID-19. Written as DNA, the CDR3 is TGTGCCAGCAGAACAGACAGCTACGAGCAGTACTTC. Protein sequence: CASRTDSYEQYF.